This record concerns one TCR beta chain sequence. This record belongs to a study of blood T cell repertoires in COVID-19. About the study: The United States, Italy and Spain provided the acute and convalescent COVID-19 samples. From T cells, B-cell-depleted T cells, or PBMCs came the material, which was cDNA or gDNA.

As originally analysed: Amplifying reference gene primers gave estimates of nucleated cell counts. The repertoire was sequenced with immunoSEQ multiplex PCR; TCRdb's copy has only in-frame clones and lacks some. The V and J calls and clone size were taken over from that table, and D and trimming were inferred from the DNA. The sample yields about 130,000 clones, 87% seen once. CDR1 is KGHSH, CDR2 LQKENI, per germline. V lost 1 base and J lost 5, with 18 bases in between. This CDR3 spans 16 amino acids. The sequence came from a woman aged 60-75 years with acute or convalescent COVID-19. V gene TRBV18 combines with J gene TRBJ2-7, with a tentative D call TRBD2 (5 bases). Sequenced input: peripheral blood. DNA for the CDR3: TGTGCCAGCTCACCACTTCCGGACCCGGGGAGAAACGAGCAGTACTTC. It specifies CASSPLPDPGRNEQYF.